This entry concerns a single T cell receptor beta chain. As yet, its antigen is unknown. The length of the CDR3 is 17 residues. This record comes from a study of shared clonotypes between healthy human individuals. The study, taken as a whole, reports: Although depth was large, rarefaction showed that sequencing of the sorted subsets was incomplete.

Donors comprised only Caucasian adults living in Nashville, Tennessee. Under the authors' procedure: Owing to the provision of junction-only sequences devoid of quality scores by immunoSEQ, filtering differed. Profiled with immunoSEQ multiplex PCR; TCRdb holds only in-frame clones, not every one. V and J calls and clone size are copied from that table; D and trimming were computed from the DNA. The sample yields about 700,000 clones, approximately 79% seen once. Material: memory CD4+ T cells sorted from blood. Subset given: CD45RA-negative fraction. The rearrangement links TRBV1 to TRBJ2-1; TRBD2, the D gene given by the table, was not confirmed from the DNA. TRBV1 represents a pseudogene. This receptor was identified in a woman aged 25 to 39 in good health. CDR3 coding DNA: TGCACCAGCAGCCAGGCCACTAGCGCGCCAAGGACAATGGTGCAGTTCTTC. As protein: CTSSQATSAPRTMVQFF.